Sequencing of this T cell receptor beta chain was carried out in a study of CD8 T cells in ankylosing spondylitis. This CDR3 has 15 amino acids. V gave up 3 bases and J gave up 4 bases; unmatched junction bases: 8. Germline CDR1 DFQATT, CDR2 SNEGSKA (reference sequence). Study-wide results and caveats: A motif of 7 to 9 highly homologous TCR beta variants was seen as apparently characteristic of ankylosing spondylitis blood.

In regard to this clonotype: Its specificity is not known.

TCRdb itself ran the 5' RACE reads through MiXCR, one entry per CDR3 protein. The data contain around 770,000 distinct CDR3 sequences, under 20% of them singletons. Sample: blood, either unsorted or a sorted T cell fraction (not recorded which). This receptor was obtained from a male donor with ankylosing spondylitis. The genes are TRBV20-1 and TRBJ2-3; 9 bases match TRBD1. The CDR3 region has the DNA TGCAGTGCTAGTTCGGGGACAGGGATAGCAGATACGCAGTATTTT. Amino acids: CSASSGTGIADTQYF.